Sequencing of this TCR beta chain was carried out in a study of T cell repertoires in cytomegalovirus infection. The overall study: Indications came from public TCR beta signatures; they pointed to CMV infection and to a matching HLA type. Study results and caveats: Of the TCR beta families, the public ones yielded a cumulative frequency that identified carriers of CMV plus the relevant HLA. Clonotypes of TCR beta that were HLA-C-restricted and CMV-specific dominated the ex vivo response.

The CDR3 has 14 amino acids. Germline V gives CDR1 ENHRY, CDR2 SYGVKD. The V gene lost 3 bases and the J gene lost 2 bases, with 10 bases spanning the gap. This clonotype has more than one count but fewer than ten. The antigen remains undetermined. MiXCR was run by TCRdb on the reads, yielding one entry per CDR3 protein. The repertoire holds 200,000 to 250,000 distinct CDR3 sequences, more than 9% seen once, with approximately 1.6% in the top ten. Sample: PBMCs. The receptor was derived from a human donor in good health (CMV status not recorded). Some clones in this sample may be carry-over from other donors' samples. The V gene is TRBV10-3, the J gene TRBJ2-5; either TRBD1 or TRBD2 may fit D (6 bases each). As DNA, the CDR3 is TGTGCCATCAGTGACGGGGGCGGGCAAGAGACCCAGTACTTC. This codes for CAISDGGGQETQYF.